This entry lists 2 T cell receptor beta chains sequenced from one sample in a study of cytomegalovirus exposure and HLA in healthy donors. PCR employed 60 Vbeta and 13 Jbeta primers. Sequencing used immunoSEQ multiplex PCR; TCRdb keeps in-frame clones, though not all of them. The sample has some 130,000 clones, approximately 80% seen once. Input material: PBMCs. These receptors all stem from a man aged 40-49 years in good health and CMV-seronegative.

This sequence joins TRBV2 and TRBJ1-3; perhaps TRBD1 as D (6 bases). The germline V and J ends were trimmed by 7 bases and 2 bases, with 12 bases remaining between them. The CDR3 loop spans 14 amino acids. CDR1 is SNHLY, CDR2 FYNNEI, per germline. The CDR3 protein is CASNRETAGNTIYF. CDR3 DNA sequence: TGTGCCAGCAACAGGGAAACGGCTGGAAACACCATATATTTT.

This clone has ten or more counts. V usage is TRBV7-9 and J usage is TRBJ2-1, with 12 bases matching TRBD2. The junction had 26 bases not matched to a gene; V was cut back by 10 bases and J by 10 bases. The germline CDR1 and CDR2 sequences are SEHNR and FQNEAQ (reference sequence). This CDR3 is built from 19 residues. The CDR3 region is CATHTEAPSGGGPVREQFF. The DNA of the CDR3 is TGTGCCACCCATACCGAAGCCCCTAGCGGGGGGGGCCCGGTCAGGGAGCAGTTCTTC.